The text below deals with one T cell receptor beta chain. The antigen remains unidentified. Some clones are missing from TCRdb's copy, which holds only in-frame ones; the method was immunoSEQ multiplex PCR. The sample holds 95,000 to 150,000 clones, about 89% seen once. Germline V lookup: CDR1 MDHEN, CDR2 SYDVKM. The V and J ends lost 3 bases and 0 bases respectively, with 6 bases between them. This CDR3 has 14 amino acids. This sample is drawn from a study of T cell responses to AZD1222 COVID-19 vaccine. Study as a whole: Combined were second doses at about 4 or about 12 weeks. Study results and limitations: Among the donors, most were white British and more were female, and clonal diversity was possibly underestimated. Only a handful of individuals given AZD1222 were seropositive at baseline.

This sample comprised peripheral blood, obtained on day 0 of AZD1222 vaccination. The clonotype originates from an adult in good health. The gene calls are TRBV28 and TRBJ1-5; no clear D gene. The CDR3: CASSLGNSNQPQHF. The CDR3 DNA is TGTGCCAGCAGTTTGGGGAATAGCAATCAGCCCCAGCATTTT.